This is a list of T cell receptor beta chains from one sample in a study of T cells in Graves' hyperthyroidism and ophthalmopathy. MiXCR, run by TCRdb on the multiplex PCR reads, gives a single entry per CDR3 protein. The data hold over 650,000 distinct CDR3 sequences, with about a sixth observed a single time. What was sequenced was blood. The receptors were sampled from a man aged 18-30 years with Graves' hyperthyroidism. Both conserved end residues are part of each CDR3. The D gene is left open where the match is weak. Size values are once, few and many counts, or a class for expanded clones, and some rows have none.

D,J,size,V,DNA,CDR3
TRBD1,TRBJ2-4,many,TRBV18,TGTGCCAGCTCATTACAGGGGGCAACCATTCAGTACTTC,CASSLQGATIQYF
TRBD2,TRBJ2-7,.,TRBV6-6,TGTGCCAGCAGTTACGGGAGCGGGACCGAGTACGAGCAGTACTTC,CASSYGSGTEYEQYF
.,TRBJ1-1,few,TRBV7-8,TGTGCCAGCAGCTTCGAGGAGTTGAACACTGAAGCTTTCTTT,CASSFEELNTEAFF
.,TRBJ2-3,.,TRBV28,TGTGCCAGCAGGGCAGAGTCAGATACGCAGTATTTT,CASRAESDTQYF
.,TRBJ2-1,many,TRBV24-1,TGTGCCACCAGCCGGGACATCCTGGGCAATGAGCAGTTCTTC,CATSRDILGNEQFF
.,TRBJ2-2,few,TRBV3-1,TGTGCCAGCAGCCAAGGAGGGGCCACCGGGGAGCTGTTTTTT,CASSQGGATGELFF
TRBD1,TRBJ1-1,few,TRBV28,TGTGCCAGCAGTTTTTGGACAGGGGATTTTGGGACTGAAGCTTTCTTT,CASSFWTGDFGTEAFF
.,TRBJ2-7,.,TRBV30,TGTGCCTGGACGGACAGAGCCTACGAGCAGTACTTC,CAWTDRAYEQYF
TRBD2,TRBJ2-3,.,TRBV30,TGTACCTGGAGTGACCCCGGACTAGCGGGCGATGCAGATACGCAGTATTTT,CTWSDPGLAGDADTQYF
TRBD2,TRBJ2-3,few,TRBV9,TGTGCCAGCAGCGTTGGGACTATTACAGATACGCAGTATTTT,CASSVGTITDTQYF
.,TRBJ2-7,.,TRBV20-1,TGCAGTGCTATTACCCGGGCGGAGCGCTCCAGCTCCTACGAGCAGTACTTC,CSAITRAERSSSYEQYF
TRBD1,TRBJ2-1,.,TRBV6-1,TGTGCCAGCAGTGAAGATGGGACAGGGAGCAACAATGAGCAGTTCTTC,CASSEDGTGSNNEQFF
.,TRBJ1-1,few,TRBV7-3,TGTGCCAGCAGCTTAATGTCCGCGCCGAACACTGAAGCTTTCTTT,CASSLMSAPNTEAFF
TRBD1,TRBJ1-5,few,TRBV12-3/TRBV12-4,TGTGCCAGCAGTCCCGGACAGGTAGGGGCCCAGCCCCAGCATTTT,CASSPGQVGAQPQHF
.,TRBJ1-1,.,TRBV20-1,TGCAGTGTCAGTAGGGGGACGAACACTGAAGCTTTCTTT,CSVSRGTNTEAFF
.,TRBJ2-4,.,TRBV18,TGTGCCAGCTCACTCGACCCGGGACGAACAATAAGGGCCAAAAACATTCAGTACTTC,CASSLDPGRTIRAKNIQYF
.,TRBJ2-2,.,TRBV19,TGTGCCAGTATGATTAACTTAGCGAACACCGGGGAGCTGTTTTTT,CASMINLANTGELFF
TRBD1,TRBJ2-7,many,TRBV28,TGTGCCAGCAGTCCCGGGACAGGGGCATCCGAGCAGTACTTC,CASSPGTGASEQYF
.,TRBJ1-4,.,TRBV28,TGTGCCAGCAGTTTACTTGGAAAACTGTTTTTT,CASSLLGKLFF
.,TRBJ1-1,.,TRBV5-5,TGTGCCAGCAGCTTGGAAGGGGGTGCCCTGAACACTGAAGCTTTCTTT,CASSLEGGALNTEAFF
TRBD2,TRBJ2-5,.,TRBV29-1,TGCAGCGTTTCTAGGCGGGGGGGAGAGACCCAGTACTTC,CSVSRRGGETQYF
.,TRBJ2-3,once,TRBV20-1,TGCAGTGCTAGAGATCGGGCCCTGCCCACCTCGCAGTATTTT,CSARDRALPTSQYF
.,TRBJ1-1,many,TRBV20-1,TGCAGTGCTATGCAGGGTAGGAACACTGAAGCTTTCTTT,CSAMQGRNTEAFF
TRBD1,TRBJ1-5,many,TRBV28,TGTGCCACCGAAGGCTCGGACAGGGCGGGCAATCAGCCCCAGCATTTT,CATEGSDRAGNQPQHF
TRBD1,TRBJ1-2,few,TRBV7-2,TGTGCCAGCCGCCCCAGACAGGGGCTCTCCTTGGGCTACACCTTC,CASRPRQGLSLGYTF
.,TRBJ2-1,many,TRBV5-1,TGCGCCAGCACCGAGGGCGGGTACAATGAGCAGTTCTTC,CASTEGGYNEQFF
.,TRBJ1-1,many,TRBV28,TGTGCCAGCAGTCAGGGGATAGACACTGAAGCTTTCTTT,CASSQGIDTEAFF
.,TRBJ2-5,.,TRBV15,TGTGCCACCAGCCCCCCCGTGGGTAGCCAGGAGACCCAGTACTTC,CATSPPVGSQETQYF
TRBD2,TRBJ2-2,few,TRBV6-1,TGTGCCAGCAGTTCTATCGGGGGGGTCGGGGAGCTGTTTTTT,CASSSIGGVGELFF
.,TRBJ2-3,.,TRBV2,TGTGCCAGCAGGACCGGGACTCCGTCGGATACGCAGTATTTT,CASRTGTPSDTQYF
.,TRBJ1-4,many,TRBV28,TGTGCCAGCAGTTTCGGACAGTCCGGCACTGAAAAACTGTTTTTT,CASSFGQSGTEKLFF
.,TRBJ1-1,.,TRBV4-1,TGCGCCAGCAGCCAAGGCCCCATGGGAAAGGGCACTGAAGCTTTCTTT,CASSQGPMGKGTEAFF
TRBD1,TRBJ1-1,many,TRBV3-1,TGTGCCAGCAGCTCACAGGGGCTTGGGACTGAAGCTTTCTTT,CASSSQGLGTEAFF
.,TRBJ1-1,few,TRBV5-5,TGTGCCAGCAGTCCTTCTTCCAGGGGATTGAACACTGAAGCTTTCTTT,CASSPSSRGLNTEAFF
.,TRBJ2-5,many,TRBV7-9,TGTGCCAGCAGCACCCAGACTCTGTCAGAGACCCAGTACTTC,CASSTQTLSETQYF